The 27 T cell receptor beta chains presented below share a single source sample, sequenced in a study of blood T cells in healthy people across ages. Together with a sample-barcoded 5' primer, a J-beta primer mix was included in a second PCR lasting about 7 to 12 cycles. TCRdb re-called the 5' RACE reads with MiXCR, one entry per CDR3 protein. Of about 730,000 distinct CDR3 sequences in the sample, about 42% are singletons; the top ten hold under 25%. What was sequenced was blood. The receptors here all came from a woman aged 55-69 years in good health.

As for this clonotype: A read error may produce the germline difference seen at one junction end. This rearrangement joins TRBV3-1 to TRBJ2-3, with TRBD2 identical over 9 bases. Germline V lookup: CDR1 LGHDT, CDR2 YNNKEL (reference sequence). This CDR3 is built from 16 residues. As DNA, the CDR3 is TGTGCCAGCAGCCATTCCAGCGGGGGGCTTACAGAGACGCAGTATTTT. As protein: CASSHSSGGLTETQYF.

V gene TRBV2 combines with J gene TRBJ1-4; a weak D match, TRBD1 (5 bases). V was clipped by 3 bases and J by 3 bases, with 11 bases between them. CDR3 length: 15 amino acids. Germline assignment: CDR1 SNHLY and CDR2 FYNNEI. The CDR3 nucleotides are TGTGCCAGCAGTGACAGGGCGGCCTCTAATGAAAAACTGTTTTTT. The encoded protein is CASSDRAASNEKLFF.

This chain connects TRBV24-1 to TRBJ2-1; TRBD1 or TRBD2 may be the D gene (6 bases each). Trimming stripped 4 bases from V and 5 bases from J, with 14 bases between. The CDR3 spans 15 residues. Germline lookup yields CDR1 KGHDR and CDR2 SFDVKD. The CDR3 nucleotides are TGTGCCACCAGTGACGGGGGCGGCAACGACAATGAGCAGTTCTTC. This sequence encodes CATSDGGGNDNEQFF.

This sequence joins TRBV9 and TRBJ2-6; the D is unclear. CDR3 size: 17 residues. V was clipped by 4 bases and J by 4 bases, with 18 bases between them. Per germline, CDR1 SGDLS and CDR2 YYNGEE. CDR3 loop: CASSPILKGAGANVLTF. In DNA, the CDR3 is TGTGCCAGCAGCCCGATCCTGAAGGGTGCCGGGGCCAACGTCCTGACTTTC. The whole variable domain, filled in from reference TRBV9 and TRBJ2-6, reads DSGVTQTPKHLITATGQRVTLRCSPRSGDLSVYWYQQSLDQGLQFLIQYYNGEERAKGNILERFSAQQFPDLHSELNLSSLELGDSALYFCASSPILKGAGANVLTFGAGSRLTVL.

The CDR3 here is CAWRLPDRKIADTQYF. CDR3 nucleotides: TGTGCCTGGAGACTTCCCGACAGGAAGATCGCAGATACGCAGTATTTT. V is TRBV30 and J is TRBJ2-3; a possible D gene is TRBD1 (6 bases). The CDR3 loop spans 16 amino acids. The V gene's germline CDR1 is GTSNPN and CDR2 SVGIG (reference sequence). Trimming took 3 bases from V and 4 from J, leaving 20 bases between them.

In this sample, this clonotype turned up a few times. V is TRBV7-3 and J is TRBJ2-3, with D unclear. V lost 1 base and J 2 bases, leaving 13 bases between the germline ends. Germline-derived CDR1 and CDR2 are SGHTA and FQGTGA. This CDR3 contains 16 residues. CDR3 in DNA: TGTGCCAGCAGCTTAAGGCCGGACCAAAACACAGATACGCAGTATTTT. This translates into CASSLRPDQNTDTQYF.

This clonotype was seen a handful of times. V and J are TRBV21-1 and TRBJ2-1; the table's D call TRBD2 went unverified against the DNA. TRBV21-1 is deemed a pseudogene. The length of the CDR3 is 16 residues. CDR3 loop: CASSKYSSGGRNEQFF. DNA for the CDR3: TGTGCCAGCAGCAAATACTCTAGCGGGGGTAGGAATGAGCAGTTCTTC.

This clonotype was observed many times. The V call is TRBV7-9, the J call TRBJ1-5, with 10 bases aligning to TRBD1. Germline CDR1 SEHNR, CDR2 FQNEAQ (reference sequence). The CDR3 has 15 residues. With V trimmed by 5 bases and J by 6 bases, 7 bases remained unmatched. The DNA for the CDR3 is TGTGCCAGCAGCCCAGGTGGACAGGGGGGTCAGCCCCAGCATTTT. Protein product: CASSPGGQGGQPQHF.

This chain connects TRBV28 to TRBJ1-4; 9 nucleotides match TRBD1. Trimming at V came to 8 bases and at J to 8 bases, leaving 12 bases not matched to a gene. Germline V gives CDR1 MDHEN, CDR2 SYDVKM. This CDR3 is 15 amino acids long. The CDR3 loop reads CASLPSGQGREKLFF. The CDR3 nucleotides are TGTGCCAGCCTCCCTTCGGGACAGGGAAGGGAAAAACTGTTTTTT.

About this clonotype: A junction boundary mismatches the germline segment, possibly from a read error. This sequence joins TRBV29-1 and TRBJ2-3; weak D call: TRBD2 (6 bases). The V gene's germline CDR1 is SQVTM and CDR2 ANQGSEA. The CDR3 totals 15 residues. This chain's CDR3 is CSVGGPGGSTDAQYF. The CDR3 region has the DNA TGCAGCGTCGGTGGCCCCGGGGGAAGCACAGATGCGCAGTATTTT.

The V call is TRBV20-1, the J call TRBJ1-2, with D perhaps matching TRBD1 (5 bases). V dropped 4 bases and J dropped 8 bases, with 11 bases sitting between them. This CDR3 spans 11 amino acids. Germline CDR1 and CDR2: DFQATT and SNEGSKA (reference sequence). The chain's CDR3 is CSATGMKGYTF. The CDR3 DNA follows: TGCAGTGCTACAGGGATGAAGGGCTACACCTTC.

V usage is TRBV3-1 and J usage is TRBJ2-3, with 10 bases identical to TRBD2. Germline trimming cut 1 base from V and 1 base from J; bases unmatched to any gene: 8. This CDR3 contains 18 residues. In germline, CDR1 is LGHDT, CDR2 YNNKEL (reference sequence). CDR3 bases: TGTGCCAGCAGCCAAGGAGCGGGGGGGCCGATTGGCACAGATACGCAGTATTTT. Translating it yields CASSQGAGGPIGTDTQYF.

This clonotype was seen a few times. The rearrangement uses TRBV20-1 and TRBJ2-3, with D unresolved. Germline CDR1 and CDR2: DFQATT and SNEGSKA (reference sequence). Trimming took off 8 bases at V and 5 bases at J, with 5 bases between the two ends. The CDR3 contains 9 residues. The CDR3: CSPGDTQYF. CDR3 nucleotide sequence: TGCAGTCCGGGAGATACGCAGTATTTT.

This clonotype was counted a few times. J is TRBJ2-3 and V is TRBV5-5; D is ambiguous. The CDR3 has 14 amino acids. The germline gives CDR1 SGHKS, CDR2 YYEKEE (reference sequence). Trimming shortened V by 0 bases and J by 5 bases, and 10 bases separated the two germline ends. The CDR3 protein is CASSLADSRDTQYF. The CDR3 DNA reads TGTGCCAGCAGCTTGGCTGATTCTAGAGATACGCAGTATTTT.

This clonotype was counted ten times or more. This chain connects TRBV12-3 or TRBV12-4 to TRBJ2-5; 11 bases map to TRBD2. V lost 5 bases and J lost 4; bases outside the gene matches: 9. The CDR3 loop spans 16 amino acids. The CDR3 DNA follows: TGTGCCAGCAGTCTCAGGGTAGCGGGAGGGGGAGAGACCCAGTACTTC. Amino acids: CASSLRVAGGGETQYF.

The rearrangement uses TRBV20-1 and TRBJ1-2; D may be TRBD1 (5 bases). Trimming removed 5 bases from V and 0 bases from J, with 10 bases in between. This CDR3 region has 13 residues. The germline gives CDR1 DFQATT, CDR2 SNEGSKA (reference sequence). The CDR3 DNA follows: TGCAGTGCTGTGGGGCCCCCTAACTATGGCTACACCTTC. Translation gives CSAVGPPNYGYTF.

The chain couples TRBV7-3 to TRBJ2-3; no reliable D call. Per the germline V gene, CDR1 is SGHTA and CDR2 is FQGTGA. Trimming removed 3 bases at V and 0 bases at J, with 10 bases between. CDR3 length: 15 residues. The CDR3 protein is CASSFGLGSTDTQYF. Written as DNA, the CDR3 is TGTGCCAGCAGCTTTGGATTGGGAAGCACAGATACGCAGTATTTT.

The V and J genes are TRBV4-1 and TRBJ1-2; the D is unclear. Per germline, CDR1 MGHRA and CDR2 YSYEKL. This CDR3 has 15 residues. V dropped 0 bases and J dropped 8 bases, with 16 bases sitting between them. DNA for the CDR3: TGCGCCAGCAGCCAAGATATAGAGGCGAGGAGGGGCTACACCTTC. Encoded protein: CASSQDIEARRGYTF.

This clonotype was observed a few times. The chain has TRBV3-1 and TRBJ2-7; 7 nucleotides line up with TRBD1. The V segment lost 5 bases and the J segment 0 bases; nucleotides outside the gene matches: 4. CDR1 is LGHDT, CDR2 YNNKEL, per germline (reference sequence). The CDR3 length is 14 residues. CDR3 in amino acids: CASSGTASSYEQYF. The DNA for the CDR3 is TGTGCCAGCAGCGGGACAGCCAGCTCCTACGAGCAGTACTTC.

The CDR3, as DNA: TGTGCCAGCAGTTTGGGGGCGGGAGGGCCGCCAGATACGCAGTATTTT. Its protein product is CASSLGAGGPPDTQYF. This chain connects TRBV12-3 or TRBV12-4 to TRBJ2-3; the match to TRBD2 covers 9 bases. V dropped 3 bases and J dropped 4; count of bases not matched to a gene: 8. There are 16 residues in the CDR3.

This clonotype was counted between two and nine times. V gene TRBV2 combines with J gene TRBJ2-1, with D maybe TRBD1 (6 bases). Per the germline V gene, CDR1 is SNHLY and CDR2 is FYNNEI. The CDR3 runs 14 residues. The germline V and J ends were trimmed by 4 bases and 0 bases, with 7 bases remaining between them. CDR3 DNA: TGTGCCAGCAGTGCAGGGGTCTCCTACAATGAGCAGTTCTTC. Protein product: CASSAGVSYNEQFF.

The rearrangement joins TRBV5-6 to TRBJ2-7; 15 bases line up with TRBD2. The end of the DNA aligns better with TRBJ2-5, so the J call may be wrong. CDR3 size: 17 residues. Germline V gene data show CDR1 as SGHDT and CDR2 as YYEEEE. CDR3 residues: CASSFPRGLAGGETQYF. CDR3 coding DNA: TGTGCCAGCAGCTTTCCTAGGGGACTAGCGGGAGGAGAGACCCAGTACTTC.

V gene TRBV6-5 combines with J gene TRBJ1-5; 7 bases map to TRBD1. The ends lost 4 bases at V and 6 bases at J; junction bases unmatched: 3. Germline lookup yields CDR1 MNHEY and CDR2 SVGAGI. This CDR3 spans 13 amino acids. Here the CDR3 DNA reads TGTGCCAGCAGTTGGGACAGACTTCAGCCCCAGCATTTT. Translated: CASSWDRLQPQHF.

This clonotype occurred many times. The CDR3 loop is CASSQGGQTQYF. The DNA for the CDR3 is TGCGCCAGCAGCCAAGGTGGACAGACGCAGTATTTT. V is TRBV4-3 and J is TRBJ2-3, with D possibly TRBD1 on 6 matching bases. Looked up from germline, CDR1 is LGHNA and CDR2 is YSLEER. This CDR3 spans 12 amino acids. The V end lost 1 base, the J end lost 9 bases, and 8 bases lay between the germline ends.

The chain joins TRBV28 to TRBJ2-4, with D perhaps TRBD1 (5 bases). The closer fit of TRBJ2-7 to the DNA end suggests the J call may be wrong. Germline assignment: CDR1 MDHEN and CDR2 SYDVKM. The CDR3 totals 14 residues. CDR3 residues: CASSLNQGSYEQYF. For the CDR3, the DNA is TGTGCCAGCAGTTTAAACCAGGGCTCCTACGAGCAGTACTTC.

This clonotype was seen more than once but under ten times. J is TRBJ1-2 and V is TRBV4-3, with 11 bases identical to TRBD1. The CDR3 has 16 amino acids. Germline V lookup: CDR1 LGHNA, CDR2 YSLEER. V shed 1 base, J shed 4 bases, and the junction held 5 bases outside the gene matches. The CDR3 DNA follows: TGCGCCAGCAGCCAAGCCGGACAGGGGGCAAGCTATGGCTACACCTTC. It translates to CASSQAGQGASYGYTF.

The chain recombines TRBV20-1 with TRBJ2-1; 12 bases match TRBD2. The V gene end was trimmed by 3 bases and the J gene end by 10 bases; junction bases not matched to a gene: 10. CDR1 DFQATT and CDR2 SNEGSKA come from the germline V gene (reference sequence). This CDR3 has 15 amino acids. The CDR3, as DNA: TGCAGTGCTAGCCCGGGACTAGCGGGCCCAGGGGAGCAGTTCTTC. Protein: CSASPGLAGPGEQFF.